These T cell receptor beta chains were read from a single sample in a study of beta chain features in type 1 diabetes. TCRdb keeps only in-frame clones here, not all; method: immunoSEQ multiplex PCR. The table shows around 430,000 clones, with approximately 28% occurring only once. Material: naive CD4+ T cells from blood. The receptor set was obtained from a man between 18 and 29 years old in good health. Both conserved end residues are trimmed from each CDR3. The D gene is left open where the match is weak.

v_call d_call cdr3_aa
TRBV5-6 NA ASNDQGGANVLT
TRBV10-3 NA AISESKRGVGADTQY
TRBV28 TRBD2 ASGLAVYNEQF
TRBV7-2 TRBD2 ASSTGTSPPYEQY
TRBV29-1 NA SASRPGQETQY
TRBV28 NA ATAIRGYQPQH
TRBV25-1 TRBD1 ASSEITGTGGGIQY
TRBV7-9 TRBD2 ASSRAGVYTGELF
TRBV5-4 NA ASSLGSPKETQY
TRBV5-6 TRBD2 ASSLRTSGAYNEQF
TRBV5-4 TRBD2 ASSSGLAGVGETQY
TRBV2 NA ASSQGADTQY
TRBV15 NA ATSTRTDTQY
TRBV30 NA AWSGAGFQETQY
TRBV7-9 NA ASKQGVYNEQF
TRBV14 NA ASSQGRGQQY
TRBV7-2 NA ASSLGRAKTQY
TRBV2 NA ASSEFRVGMETQY
TRBV7-3 TRBD1 ASSPRTGKNGYT
TRBV30 NA AWSPLVMSYEQY
TRBV9 TRBD2 ASSSRGTSGRSEQY
TRBV4-1 NA ASSQDGGRYAGELF
TRBV30 TRBD1 AWSLQGNEKLF
TRBV6-6 TRBD2 ASSDLAGVADTQY
TRBV30 NA AWGDFLETQY
TRBV7-2 NA ASGFTGSYEQY
TRBV5-1 TRBD2 ASSSGSLQGGETQY
TRBV30 NA AWTGGNYGYT
TRBV18 TRBD2 ASSPRLAGEVPQTDTQY
TRBV10-3 TRBD1 AISGTGVSYGYT
TRBV7-9 NA ASRWVSGEQF
TRBV7-2 NA ASSFQVGGLGEKLF
TRBV4-2 TRBD2 ASSQDGTSMGETQY
TRBV7-2 TRBD1 ASSRGTGPSSYEQY
TRBV30 NA AWSEGQVLNEQY
TRBV18 NA ASSLLTDNYGYT
TRBV2 TRBD1 ASTVDRVADTQY
TRBV9 TRBD2 ASSASGSAYNEQF
TRBV5-6 NA ASSFGTYTDTQY
TRBV30 NA AWSARATNEKLF
TRBV4-1 NA ASSQVRTFSYEQY
TRBV7-2 NA ASSPPWEEQF
TRBV7-3 NA ASSETGSANEKLF
TRBV19 NA ASSASNSNQPQH
TRBV6-6 TRBD2 ASRSGTSGRDEQY
TRBV28 TRBD2 ASSPLGLADTDTQY